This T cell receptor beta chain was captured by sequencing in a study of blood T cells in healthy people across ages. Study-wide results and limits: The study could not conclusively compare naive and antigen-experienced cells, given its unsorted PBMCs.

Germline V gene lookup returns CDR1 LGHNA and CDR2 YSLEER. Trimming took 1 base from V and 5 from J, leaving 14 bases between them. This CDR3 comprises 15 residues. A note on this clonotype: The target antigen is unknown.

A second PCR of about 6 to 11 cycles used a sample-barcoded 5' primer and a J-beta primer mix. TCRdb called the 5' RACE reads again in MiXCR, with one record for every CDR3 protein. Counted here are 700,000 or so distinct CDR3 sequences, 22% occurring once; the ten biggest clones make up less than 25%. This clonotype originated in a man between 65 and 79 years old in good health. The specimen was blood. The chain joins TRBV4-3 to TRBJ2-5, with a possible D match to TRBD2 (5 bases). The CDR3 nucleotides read TGCGCCAGCAGCCAAGGATTAGGTCCGGGGGAGACCCAGTACTTC. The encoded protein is CASSQGLGPGETQYF.